The present TCR beta chain was sequenced within a study of blood T cell repertoires in COVID-19. About the study: Acute and convalescent COVID-19 specimens originated in the United States, Italy and Spain.

V lost 5 bases, J lost 9 bases, and 5 bases stayed unmatched. The V gene's germline CDR1 is MNHEY and CDR2 SVGAGI. This CDR3 has 14 amino acids. TCRdb's copy holds only in-frame clones and misses some; the assay was immunoSEQ multiplex PCR. The sample contains under 300,000 clones, roughly nine tenths of which appear only once. The V gene is TRBV6-5, the J gene TRBJ1-6, with TRBD1 matching over 9 bases. The sequence was obtained from a human donor in a cohort exposed to, infected with or recovered from COVID-19 (not recorded which). The donor label of this sample is uncertain. Sequencing used PBMCs or T cells enriched from blood (not recorded which). The CDR3 DNA sequence: TGTGCCAGCAGTCCCGGGACAGGGAGTTCACCCCTCCACTTT. Protein sequence: CASSPGTGSSPLHF.